The entry that follows covers one T cell receptor beta chain sequence. Its antigen remains unknown. The data belong to a study of tumor-infiltrating lymphocytes in localized non-small cell lung cancer. Study-level results: Technical variation could not be separated from intratumor heterogeneity here.

Method: immunoSEQ multiplex PCR; TCRdb's copy keeps in-frame clones and lacks some. The sample holds fewer than 15,000 clones; under 70% are singletons and the top ten take more than 7.5%. The CDR3 totals 15 residues. J lost 8 bases, V lost 4 bases, and 11 bases had no gene match. Germline V gene sequence: CDR1 SGHNT, CDR2 YYREEE (reference sequence). The source is a human donor with non-small cell lung cancer. What was sequenced was lung tumor tissue. This chain connects TRBV5-4 to TRBJ1-2, with TRBD1 identical over 10 bases. For the CDR3, the DNA is TGTGCCAGCAGCATCGTCACCGGGACAGGGGTCGGCTACACCTTC. The encoded protein is CASSIVTGTGVGYTF.